Shown below are 15 T cell receptor beta chains from a single sample sequenced in a study of T cells in Graves' hyperthyroidism and ophthalmopathy. The source material, RNA transcripts, was used to amplify TCR beta CDR3 regions. When the TCR CDR3 underwent first-round RT-PCR, the HTBI primer set was used. Each CDR3 protein gets one entry after TCRdb re-called the multiplex PCR reads with MiXCR. The sample yields approximately 400,000 distinct CDR3 sequences, 15% to 19% seen once. The sequencing input was blood. Receptor source: a young woman with Graves' hyperthyroidism that later progressed to Graves' ophthalmopathy.

The rearrangement uses TRBV13 and TRBJ2-1; perhaps TRBD1 as D (5 bases). This CDR3 is built from 15 residues. Germline loops: CDR1 PRHDT, CDR2 FYEKMQ (reference sequence). V lost 0 bases and J 4 bases, leaving 10 bases between the germline ends. The CDR3 is CASSLGSTAYNEQFF. In DNA, the CDR3 is TGTGCCAGCAGCTTAGGGTCGACAGCTTACAATGAGCAGTTCTTC.

The table lists this clonotype with many counts. Sequence at one end of the junction differs from germline and may be a read error. This chain connects TRBV11-2 to TRBJ2-1; D uncertain. The CDR3 is 14 amino acids. The germline gives CDR1 SGHAT, CDR2 FQNNGV. DNA of the CDR3: TGTGCCAGCAGCCCGTCCCAGATCTACACTGAGCAGTTCTTC. Protein sequence: CASSPSQIYTEQFF.

This clonotype was counted only a few times. The chain carries TRBV19 and TRBJ1-5, with TRBD1 matching over 11 bases. Losses at the gene ends were 6 bases for V and 1 base for J; bases not matched to a gene: 11. This CDR3 is 18 amino acids long. Germline CDR1 and CDR2: LNHDA and SQIVND (reference sequence). The DNA of the CDR3 is TGTGCCAGTAGAATGGACAGGGGGCGTCCCGGGAGCAATCAGCCCCAGCATTTT. Protein sequence: CASRMDRGRPGSNQPQHF.

This clonotype was seen only a few times. The chain has TRBV11-2 and TRBJ2-1, with D possibly TRBD2 on 6 matching bases. Trimming took off 3 bases at V and 9 bases at J, with 15 bases between the two ends. Germline V gives CDR1 SGHAT, CDR2 FQNNGV. The CDR3 is 14 amino acids. CDR3 in DNA: TGTGCCAGCAGCTTTAGCGGCCCGTATCCTGAGCAGTTCTTC. This codes for CASSFSGPYPEQFF.

The table lists this clonotype with a few counts. This may stem from a read error, because a much larger clone lies one nucleotide away. The CDR3 DNA follows: TGTGCCAGCTCACCCAGAAGCAATCAGCCCCTGCATTTT. This sequence encodes CASSPRSNQPLHF. The chain links TRBV18 to TRBJ1-5, with D unresolved. CDR3 length equals 13 residues. Germline loops: CDR1 KGHSH, CDR2 LQKENI. The full variable domain, in which reference TRBV18 and TRBJ1-5 provide the parts outside the CDR3, is NAGVMQNPRHLVRRRGQEARLRCSPMKGHSHVYWYRQLPEEGLKFMVYLQKENIIDESGMPKERFSAEFPKEGPSILRIQQVVRGDSAAYFCASSPRSNQPLHFGDGTRLSIL.

This clonotype was counted only a few times. At one boundary the junction diverges from the germline segment, which might be a read error. The chain has TRBV5-1 and TRBJ2-3; TRBD2 matches at 8 bases. CDR3 length: 18 residues. Germline-derived CDR1 and CDR2 are SGHRS and YFSETQ. The CDR3 bases are TGTGCCAGCAGCTTGTTCCGGATGCGGCGGGAGGTTACAGATACGCAGTATTTT. As protein: CASSLFRMRREVTDTQYF.

This clonotype was seen at least ten times. DNA of the CDR3: TGTGCCAGCAGCGTAGCGGACAGGCCGAACACCGGGGAGCTGTTTTTT. This translates into CASSVADRPNTGELFF. The genes are TRBV9 and TRBJ2-2; 7 bases align to TRBD1. Germline CDR1 is SGDLS and CDR2 is YYNGEE. This CDR3 spans 16 amino acids. V lost 0 bases, J lost 0 bases, and 2 bases stayed unmatched.

This clonotype was seen only a few times. The chain recombines TRBV2 with TRBJ2-3, with 7 bases identical to TRBD2. CDR3 length: 15 amino acids. V shed 5 bases, J shed 1 base, and the junction held 6 bases outside the gene matches. Germline assignment: CDR1 SNHLY and CDR2 FYNNEI. DNA of the CDR3: TGTGCCAGCAGTCTAGGACTAGGGGGCACAGATACGCAGTATTTT. It specifies CASSLGLGGTDTQYF.

The chain links TRBV4-1 to TRBJ2-7; possibly TRBD2 for D (5 bases). The CDR3 contains 14 residues. In germline, CDR1 is MGHRA, CDR2 YSYEKL. Trimming took 0 bases from V and 2 from J, leaving 8 bases between them. In DNA form, the CDR3 reads TGCGCCAGCAGCCAAGAGCCGGGGACCTACGAGCAGTACTTC. The encoded protein is CASSQEPGTYEQYF.

This clonotype was observed at least ten times. This sequence joins TRBV7-2 and TRBJ1-5, with 9 bases aligning to TRBD1. The CDR3 contains 15 residues. Germline lookup yields CDR1 SGHTA and CDR2 FQGNSA. Losses at the gene ends were 5 bases for V and 7 bases for J; bases not matched to a gene: 9. The CDR3 region is CASSAAGTGRQPQHF. The CDR3 bases are TGTGCCAGCAGCGCTGCCGGGACAGGGAGACAGCCCCAGCATTTT.

Concerning this clonotype: One junction end does not reproduce the germline sequence, and a read error may be involved. The CDR3 sequence: CASSLTGDYGSTF. The CDR3 DNA follows: TGTGCCAGCTCATTGACAGGGGACTATGGCTCCACCTTC. This rearrangement joins TRBV18 to TRBJ1-2; TRBD1 matches at 8 bases. Germline lookup yields CDR1 KGHSH and CDR2 LQKENI. The CDR3 sequence is 13 residues long.

This clonotype was seen repeatedly, ten times or more. The CDR3 reads CASSSTSGRPPDNEQFF. Here the CDR3 DNA reads TGTGCCAGCAGTTCGACTAGCGGACGCCCCCCTGACAATGAGCAGTTCTTC. The rearrangement joins TRBV2 to TRBJ2-1; TRBD2 matches 9 bases. V lost 5 bases, J lost 5 bases, and 13 bases stayed unmatched. CDR1 is SNHLY, CDR2 FYNNEI, per germline. The CDR3 runs to 17 residues.

The sample holds many counts of this clonotype. This chain connects TRBV7-6 to TRBJ2-1, with TRBD1 matching 7 bases. The V segment lost 5 bases and the J segment 4 bases; nucleotides outside the gene matches: 2. The CDR3 length is 13 residues. Germline V lookup: CDR1 SGHVS, CDR2 FNYEAQ. The CDR3 is CASSAGGYNEQFF. The CDR3 bases are TGTGCCAGCAGCGCAGGGGGTTACAATGAGCAGTTCTTC.

The V and J genes are TRBV27 and TRBJ2-2; 10 bases fit TRBD1. The CDR3 has 14 amino acids. V trimming: 8 bases; J trimming: 7 bases; junction bases outside the gene matches: 7. Looked up from germline, CDR1 is MNHEY and CDR2 is SMNVEV (reference sequence). This CDR3 is CASLGQGLNGELFF. In DNA form, the CDR3 reads TGTGCCAGCTTGGGACAGGGGCTTAACGGGGAGCTGTTTTTT.

The chain has TRBV5-1 and TRBJ1-1, with D hard to call. Germline V gene data show CDR1 as SGHRS and CDR2 as YFSETQ. The CDR3 spans 15 residues. Trimming took off 7 bases at V and 4 bases at J, with 20 bases between the two ends. In DNA, the CDR3 is TGCGCCAGCGGCACTACCGCGGGCGAGGTCACTGAAGCTTTCTTT. Its protein product is CASGTTAGEVTEAFF.